This T cell receptor beta chain was sequenced in a study of regulatory T cells in long-lasting Graves disease. Germline CDR1 and CDR2: MNHNS and SASEGT. The germline V and J ends were trimmed by 5 bases and 4 bases, with 23 bases remaining between them. The CDR3 spans 17 residues. This clonotype was recorded a few times. Its matching antigen is unknown. Study-level points and caveats: Under persistent disease, TRBV28, TRBJ1-2 and TRBJ2-5 were used preferentially. Because few samples were included, accuracy may have been lower.

Building of the TCR beta libraries involved iRepertoire HTBI primers and Arm-PCR of CDR3 regions. Via MiXCR, TCRdb re-called the multiplex PCR reads, giving one row per CDR3 protein. The sample contains 300,000 to 400,000 distinct CDR3 sequences, 15% to 20% of which appear only once. Time point specified: persistent/refractory GD, antithyroid drugs over 5 years with positive TRAb. PBMC RNA was the source of the TCR library. The patients included were those that came from an endocrinology department in Xi'an, China. The rearrangement links TRBV6-1 to TRBJ2-5, with a tentative D call TRBD2 (6 bases). Sequenced material: peripheral blood mononuclear cells (PBMCs), taken when the disease was refractory, from a patient treated with antithyroid drugs. The sequence was obtained from a female donor with Graves disease. The CDR3, as DNA: TGTGCCAGCAGTCCAAGGCCCCAGGGAGTCGGGGGAGAGACCCAGTACTTC. This translates into CASSPRPQGVGGETQYF.